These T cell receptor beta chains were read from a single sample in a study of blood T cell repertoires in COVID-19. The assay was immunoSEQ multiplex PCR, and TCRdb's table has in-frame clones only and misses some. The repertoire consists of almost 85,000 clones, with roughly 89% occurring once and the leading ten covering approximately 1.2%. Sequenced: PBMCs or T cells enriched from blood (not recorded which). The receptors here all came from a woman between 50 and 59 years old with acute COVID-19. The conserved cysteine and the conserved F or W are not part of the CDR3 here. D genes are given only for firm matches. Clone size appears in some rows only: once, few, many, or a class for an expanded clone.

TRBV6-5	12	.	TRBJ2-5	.	ASSPYDRPETQY
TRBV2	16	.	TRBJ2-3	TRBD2	ASSGSLAGGPRTDTQY
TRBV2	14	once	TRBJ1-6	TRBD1	ASSEGTGGNNSPLH
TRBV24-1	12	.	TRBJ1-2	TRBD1	ATSEPGQVSGYT
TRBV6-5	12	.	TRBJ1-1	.	ASSGQLMNTEAF
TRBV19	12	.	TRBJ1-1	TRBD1	ASSLEGARTEAF
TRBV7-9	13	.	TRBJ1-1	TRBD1	ASSLLGQGNAEAF
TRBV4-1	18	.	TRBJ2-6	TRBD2	ASSQNWAGGIDSGANVLT
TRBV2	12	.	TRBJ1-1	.	ASSERGGVTEAF
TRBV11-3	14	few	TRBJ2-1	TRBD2	ASSFGAGGSYNEQF
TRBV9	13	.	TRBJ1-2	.	ASSLEGRRKGGYT
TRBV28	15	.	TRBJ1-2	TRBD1	ASSSYAYTGGVYGYT
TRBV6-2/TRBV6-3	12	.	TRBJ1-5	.	ASSSLGNNQPQH
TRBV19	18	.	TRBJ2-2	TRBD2	ASSIAQWRTSGSDTGELF
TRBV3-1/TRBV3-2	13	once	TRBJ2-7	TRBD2	ASSQVVLAGYEQY